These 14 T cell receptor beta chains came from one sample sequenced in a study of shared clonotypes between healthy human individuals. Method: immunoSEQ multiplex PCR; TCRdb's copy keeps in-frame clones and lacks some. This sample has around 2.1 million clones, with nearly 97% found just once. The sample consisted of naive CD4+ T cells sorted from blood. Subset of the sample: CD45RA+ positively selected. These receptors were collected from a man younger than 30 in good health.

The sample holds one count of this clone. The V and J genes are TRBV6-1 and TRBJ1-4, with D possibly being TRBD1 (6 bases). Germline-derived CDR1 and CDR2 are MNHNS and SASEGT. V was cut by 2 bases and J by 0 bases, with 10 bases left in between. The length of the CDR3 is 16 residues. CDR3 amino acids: CASSETGQSTNEKLFF. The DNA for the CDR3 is TGTGCCAGCAGTGAAACCGGACAGTCAACTAATGAAAAACTGTTTTTT.

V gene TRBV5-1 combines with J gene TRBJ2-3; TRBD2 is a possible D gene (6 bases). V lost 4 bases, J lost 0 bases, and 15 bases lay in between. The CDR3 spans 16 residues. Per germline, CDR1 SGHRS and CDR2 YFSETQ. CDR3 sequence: CASSPLGLASTDTQYF. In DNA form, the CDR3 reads TGCGCCAGCAGCCCCCTCGGGCTAGCGAGCACAGATACGCAGTATTTT.

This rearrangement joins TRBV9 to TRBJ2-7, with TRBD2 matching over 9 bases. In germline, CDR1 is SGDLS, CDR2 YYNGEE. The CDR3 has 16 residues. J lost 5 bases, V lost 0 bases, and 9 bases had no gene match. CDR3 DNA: TGTGCCAGCAGCGTAGCTACGGCGGGAGGGACCCACGAGCAGTACTTC. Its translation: CASSVATAGGTHEQYF. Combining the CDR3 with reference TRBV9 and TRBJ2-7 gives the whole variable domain DSGVTQTPKHLITATGQRVTLRCSPRSGDLSVYWYQQSLDQGLQFLIQYYNGEERAKGNILERFSAQQFPDLHSELNLSSLELGDSALYFCASSVATAGGTHEQYFGPGTRLTVT.

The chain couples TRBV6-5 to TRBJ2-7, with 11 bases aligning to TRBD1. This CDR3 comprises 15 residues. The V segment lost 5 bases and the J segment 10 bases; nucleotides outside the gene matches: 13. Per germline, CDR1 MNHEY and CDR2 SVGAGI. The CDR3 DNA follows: TGTGCCAGCAGTAGGGGAGGACAGGGGGCAGTCGAACAGTACTTC. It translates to CASSRGGQGAVEQYF.

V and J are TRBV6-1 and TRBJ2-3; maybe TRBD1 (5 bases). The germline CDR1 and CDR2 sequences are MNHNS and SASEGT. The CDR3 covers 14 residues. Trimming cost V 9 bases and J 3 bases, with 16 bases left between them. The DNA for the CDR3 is TGTGCCAGTCTCGACAGCAGAGAAACAGATACGCAGTATTTT. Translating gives CASLDSRETDTQYF.

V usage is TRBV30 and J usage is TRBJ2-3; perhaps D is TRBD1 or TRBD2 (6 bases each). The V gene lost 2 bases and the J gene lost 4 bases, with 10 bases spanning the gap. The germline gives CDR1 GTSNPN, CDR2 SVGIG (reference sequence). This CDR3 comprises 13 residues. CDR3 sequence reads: CAWSTGGPDTQYF. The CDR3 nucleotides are TGTGCCTGGAGTACCGGGGGCCCAGATACGCAGTATTTT.

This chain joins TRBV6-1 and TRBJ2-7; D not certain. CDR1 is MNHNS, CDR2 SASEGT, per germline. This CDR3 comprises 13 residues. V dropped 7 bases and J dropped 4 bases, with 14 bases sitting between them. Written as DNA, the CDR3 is TGTGCCAGCATACGAGACACTTCTTACGAGCAGTACTTC. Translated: CASIRDTSYEQYF.

Here the CDR3 DNA reads TGTGCCTGGAGGGGCTTGGGGGCCACTGAAGCTTTCTTT. It translates to CAWRGLGATEAFF. The chain uses TRBV30 and TRBJ1-1, with D maybe TRBD1 (6 bases). The CDR3 spans 13 residues. V was pared by 3 bases and J by 4 bases, with 12 bases between. Germline V CDR1 and CDR2: GTSNPN, SVGIG (reference sequence). The full variable domain, its missing parts supplied by reference TRBV30 and TRBJ1-1, is SQTIHQWPATLVQPVGSPLSLECTVEGTSNPNLYWYRQAAGRGLQLLFYSVGIGQISSEVPQNLSASRPQDRQFILSSKKLLLSDSGFYLCAWRGLGATEAFFGQGTRLTVV.

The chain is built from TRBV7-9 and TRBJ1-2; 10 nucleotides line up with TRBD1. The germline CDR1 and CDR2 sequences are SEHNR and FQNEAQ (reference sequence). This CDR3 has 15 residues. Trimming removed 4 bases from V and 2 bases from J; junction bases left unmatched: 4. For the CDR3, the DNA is TGTGCCAGCAGCTATGGACAGGGGGTGAACTATGGCTACACCTTC. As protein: CASSYGQGVNYGYTF.

CDR3: CASSVDGQTYETQYF. DNA of the CDR3: TGTGCCAGCAGCGTAGATGGACAGACTTACGAGACCCAGTACTTC. The chain combines TRBV9 with TRBJ2-5; the D gene is possibly TRBD1 (6 bases). The CDR3 extends over 15 amino acids. Deletions cut 0 bases from V and 5 bases from J, with 14 bases between. Germline V gene data show CDR1 as SGDLS and CDR2 as YYNGEE.

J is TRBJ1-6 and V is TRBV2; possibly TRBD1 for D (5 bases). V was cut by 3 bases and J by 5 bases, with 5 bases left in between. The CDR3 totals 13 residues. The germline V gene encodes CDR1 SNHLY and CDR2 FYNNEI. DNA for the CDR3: TGTGCCAGCAGTGACAGGGATAATTCACCCCTCCACTTT. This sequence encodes CASSDRDNSPLHF.

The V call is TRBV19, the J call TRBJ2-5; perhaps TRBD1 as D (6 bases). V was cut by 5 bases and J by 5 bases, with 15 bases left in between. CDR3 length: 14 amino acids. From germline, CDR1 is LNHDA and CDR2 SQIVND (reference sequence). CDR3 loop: CASSLKQGGETQYF. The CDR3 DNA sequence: TGTGCCAGTAGTCTCAAACAGGGCGGGGAGACCCAGTACTTC.

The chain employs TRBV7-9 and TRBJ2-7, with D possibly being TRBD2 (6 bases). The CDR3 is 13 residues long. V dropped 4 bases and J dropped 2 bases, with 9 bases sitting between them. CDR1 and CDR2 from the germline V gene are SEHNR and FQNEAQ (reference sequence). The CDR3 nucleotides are TGTGCCAGCAGCTGGGGGGTAGCCTACGAGCAGTACTTC. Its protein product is CASSWGVAYEQYF.

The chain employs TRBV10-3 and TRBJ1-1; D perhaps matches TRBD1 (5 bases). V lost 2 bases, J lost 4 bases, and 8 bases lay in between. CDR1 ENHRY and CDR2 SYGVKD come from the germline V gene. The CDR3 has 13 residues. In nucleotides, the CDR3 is TGTGCCATCAGTGAGGGTGGGACCACTGAAGCTTTCTTT. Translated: CAISEGGTTEAFF.